The following is a T cell receptor beta chain sequence with its context. The antigen remains unidentified. The CDR3 sequence is 18 residues long. Looked up from germline, CDR1 is SGHDN and CDR2 is FVKESK. V shed 2 bases and J 0 bases; nucleotides not matched to a gene: 9. These data come from a study of radiotherapy plus CTLA-4 blockade in lung cancer. Study conclusions and caveats: Early blood T cell clone changes and increased post-radiation serum interferon-beta were reportedly the strongest response predictors. Once radiotherapy plus ipilimumab had been given, TCR clones derived from tumor expanded in blood.

The data were produced by immunoSEQ multiplex PCR, yet TCRdb's version contains in-frame clones alone and is incomplete. The table shows over 50,000 clones, with around 80% occurring only once. This rearrangement joins TRBV14 to TRBJ2-7; TRBD2 matches at 11 bases. The material sequenced was peripheral blood, taken from a patient treated with radiotherapy plus ipilimumab. This receptor was identified in a human donor with non-small cell lung cancer who had a partial response to radiotherapy plus ipilimumab. In DNA form, the CDR3 reads TGTGCCAGCAGCCAACGGGGACTAGCGGCAACAAGCTCCTACGAGCAGTACTTC. Amino acid sequence: CASSQRGLAATSSYEQYF.